Following are 30 T cell receptor beta chains from one sample sequenced in a study of OX40 agonist ivuxolimab in advanced cancers. Repertoires were generated with immunoSEQ multiplex PCR, while TCRdb's copy carries only in-frame clones and drops some. The repertoire includes around 84,000 clones, roughly 90% of them detected once, and about 11% sits in the top ten. The material sequenced was CD4+ or CD8+ T cells sorted from blood, taken in a trial of the OX40 agonist ivuxolimab. Source of these receptors: an adult with an advanced solid tumor such as melanoma, head and neck, liver or kidney cancer.

The rearrangement joins TRBV27 to TRBJ2-7; D not resolved. The CDR3 runs to 16 residues. Trimming cost V 5 bases and J 2 bases, with 19 bases left between them. Germline CDR1 and CDR2: MNHEY and SMNVEV (reference sequence). This chain's CDR3 is CASSPPAVHAPYEQYF. CDR3 coding DNA: TGTGCCAGCAGTCCCCCAGCAGTCCATGCACCCTACGAGCAGTACTTC.

The chain has TRBV27 and TRBJ2-3, with 10 bases identical to TRBD1. The trim removed 5 bases at V and 4 bases at J, leaving 15 bases unmatched. CDR3 length equals 18 residues. Per germline, CDR1 MNHEY and CDR2 SMNVEV (reference sequence). The CDR3 region has the DNA TGTGCCAGCAGTCCACCGGGGATTGACAGGGGGCGGGCAGATACGCAGTATTTT. Translation gives CASSPPGIDRGRADTQYF.

This chain links TRBV10-2 with TRBJ1-3, with a tentative D call TRBD1 (6 bases). The germline CDR1 and CDR2 sequences are WSHSY and SAAADI. The V and J ends lost 2 bases and 1 base respectively, with 9 bases between them. The CDR3 length is 15 residues. The CDR3 DNA reads TGCGCCAGCAGTGAGGCAGGGGATTCTGGAAACACCATATATTTT. It is translated as CASSEAGDSGNTIYF.

This clone showed up just once. This chain joins TRBV27 and TRBJ1-5; possible D gene TRBD1, 5 bases. Looked up from germline, CDR1 is MNHEY and CDR2 is SMNVEV (reference sequence). This CDR3 is 14 amino acids long. With 4 bases removed from V and 4 bases from J, the gap between germline ends came to 11 bases. In nucleotides, the CDR3 is TGTGCCAGCAGTTGGGGCGCGGGGAATCAGCCCCAGCATTTT. Translating it yields CASSWGAGNQPQHF.

The chain couples TRBV4-1 to TRBJ1-3, with D hard to call. The CDR3 sequence is 17 residues long. Germline V gene sequence: CDR1 MGHRA, CDR2 YSYEKL. Trimming took off 0 bases at V and 0 bases at J, with 12 bases between the two ends. CDR3 coding DNA: TGCGCCAGCAGCCAAGATGGGCTGCGCCTCTCTGGAAACACCATATATTTT. This gives the protein CASSQDGLRLSGNTIYF.

The chain has TRBV2 and TRBJ2-7; TRBD2 is a possible D gene (6 bases). The CDR3 loop spans 14 amino acids. Germline V CDR1 and CDR2: SNHLY, FYNNEI. The germline V and J ends were trimmed by 7 bases and 7 bases, with 20 bases remaining between them. The CDR3 reads CASIRRADGGEQYF. In DNA form, the CDR3 reads TGTGCCAGCATCAGGAGGGCGGACGGGGGTGAGCAGTACTTC.

Written as DNA, the CDR3 is TGCGCCAGCAGCCAAGTAGGGGGCGAAGAAAAACTGTTTTTT. This sequence encodes CASSQVGGEEKLFF. The genes are TRBV4-1 and TRBJ1-4; 7 nucleotides line up with TRBD1. Per the germline V gene, CDR1 is MGHRA and CDR2 is YSYEKL. V lost 1 base to trimming and J lost 8 bases; unmatched junction nucleotides: 4. The CDR3 covers 14 residues.

This clone was observed once. In the same sample, other DNA sequences code for this CDR3. J is TRBJ2-7 and V is TRBV10-3; 10 positions match TRBD1. Germline loops: CDR1 ENHRY, CDR2 SYGVKD. V trimming: 2 bases; J trimming: 3 bases; junction bases outside the gene matches: 4. There are 15 residues in the CDR3. As DNA, the CDR3 is TGTGCCATCAGTGAGGGGCGGGACAGGGGCTACGAGCAGTACTTC. The encoded protein is CAISEGRDRGYEQYF.

This chain links TRBV11-2 with TRBJ2-5, with 10 bases lining up with TRBD1. This CDR3 region has 16 residues. CDR1 is SGHAT and CDR2 is FQNNGV in the germline V gene. Trimming at V came to 5 bases and at J to 4 bases, leaving 10 bases not matched to a gene. CDR3 sequence (DNA): TGTGCCAGCAGCGGTTCGGGACAGGGGTCGGGAGAGACCCAGTACTTC. It specifies CASSGSGQGSGETQYF.

The chain links TRBV9 to TRBJ1-2; D is undetermined. This CDR3 is built from 12 residues. The germline V gene encodes CDR1 SGDLS and CDR2 YYNGEE. The V end was cut by 4 bases, the J end by 5 bases, with 9 bases between. In DNA form, the CDR3 reads TGTGCCAGCAGCAAATCAGGTTATGGCTACACCTTC. Its translation: CASSKSGYGYTF.

This chain uses TRBV5-6 with TRBJ2-7, with 10 positions matching TRBD1. CDR1 and CDR2 from the germline V gene are SGHDT and YYEEEE. The CDR3 runs 14 residues. V trimming: 3 bases; J trimming: 4 bases; junction bases outside the gene matches: 4. CDR3 sequence (DNA): TGTGCCAGCAGCTCGGGACAGGGGCATTACGAGCAGTACTTC. Encoded protein: CASSSGQGHYEQYF.

The chain carries TRBV4-1 and TRBJ2-7, with a tentative D call TRBD2 (5 bases). With 0 bases removed from V and 1 base from J, the gap between germline ends came to 13 bases. The CDR3 extends over 16 amino acids. The germline V gene has CDR1 MGHRA and CDR2 YSYEKL. In DNA form, the CDR3 reads TGCGCCAGCAGCCAAGACCCTACCTCGGGGTCCTACGAGCAGTACTTC. It specifies CASSQDPTSGSYEQYF.

The chain employs TRBV19 and TRBJ2-1, with 11 positions matching TRBD2. V was pared by 5 bases and J by 6 bases, with 6 bases of the junction left unmatched. The CDR3 loop spans 15 amino acids. Germline lookup yields CDR1 LNHDA and CDR2 SQIVND (reference sequence). CDR3 in amino acids: CASSVSGGAINEQFF. The CDR3 DNA is TGTGCCAGTAGTGTTAGCGGGGGGGCCATCAATGAGCAGTTCTTC. The full variable domain, completed using reference TRBV19 and TRBJ2-1, is DGGITQSPKYLFRKEGQNVTLSCEQNLNHDAMYWYRQDPGQGLRLIYYSQIVNDFQKGDIAEGYSVSREKKESFPLTVTSAQKNPTAFYLCASSVSGGAINEQFFGPGTRLTVL.

This chain connects TRBV25-1 to TRBJ2-1; no definite D call. Germline-derived CDR1 and CDR2 are MGHDK and SYGVNS. V lost 4 bases and J lost 8, with 18 bases in between. This CDR3 is built from 15 residues. DNA of the CDR3: TGTGCCAGCAGTGCTCCTGATGATTTTAGGGATGAGCAGTTCTTC. Its protein is CASSAPDDFRDEQFF.

This rearrangement joins TRBV6-1 to TRBJ2-1, with D unresolved. V was trimmed by 2 bases and J by 3 bases, leaving 8 bases between them. The germline gives CDR1 MNHNS, CDR2 SASEGT. The CDR3 contains 14 residues. The CDR3: CASSERLSYNEQFF. CDR3 nucleotide sequence: TGTGCCAGCAGTGAACGGCTGAGCTACAATGAGCAGTTCTTC.

The chain is built from TRBV7-6 and TRBJ1-2; D not certain. V was trimmed by 5 bases and J by 0 bases, leaving 7 bases between them. The CDR3 has 13 residues. Germline-derived CDR1 and CDR2 are SGHVS and FNYEAQ. The CDR3 region has the DNA TGTGCCAGCAGCCCGCGGGCTAACTATGGCTACACCTTC. Translating it yields CASSPRANYGYTF. The whole variable domain, filled in from reference TRBV7-6 and TRBJ1-2, reads GAGVSQSPRYKVTKRGQDVALRCDPISGHVSLYWYRQALGQGPEFLTYFNYEAQQDKSGLPNDRFSAERPEGSISTLTIQRTEQRDSAMYRCASSPRANYGYTFGSGTRLTVV.

The V gene is TRBV5-1, the J gene TRBJ1-1; no firm D call. Trimming removed 0 bases at V and 4 bases at J, with 13 bases between. This CDR3 comprises 15 residues. Germline loops: CDR1 SGHRS, CDR2 YFSETQ. CDR3 nucleotide sequence: TGCGCCAGCAGCTTGGGTGTATCTGGGCCCACTGAAGCTTTCTTT. Translating gives CASSLGVSGPTEAFF.

The chain's CDR3 is CASSQVDPGRSGEQYF. CDR3 coding DNA: TGCGCCAGCAGCCAAGTCGATCCGGGTAGAAGTGGCGAGCAGTACTTC. V usage is TRBV4-1 and J usage is TRBJ2-7; D is unresolved. V lost 1 base, J lost 6 bases, and 19 bases lay in between. This CDR3 has 16 amino acids. The germline CDR1 and CDR2 sequences are MGHRA and YSYEKL.

The chain joins TRBV23-1 to TRBJ2-2; 10 bases fit TRBD1. TRBV23-1 is assigned to the ORF class and has an uncertain function. The CDR3 consists of 17 residues. With V trimmed by 7 bases and J by 6 bases, 14 bases remained unmatched. CDR3 sequence (DNA): TGCGCCAGCATACCCTCAGACAGGGGGCTAGGCGCCGGGGAGCTGTTTTTT. This encodes CASIPSDRGLGAGELFF.

The chain is built from TRBV4-3 and TRBJ2-1; 16 nucleotides align to TRBD2. Germline assignment: CDR1 LGHNA and CDR2 YSLEER. Trimming at V came to 4 bases and at J to 0 bases, leaving 3 bases not matched to a gene. The CDR3 length is 18 residues. CDR3 sequence reads: CASSPGLAGGPSYNEQFF. The CDR3 bases are TGCGCCAGCAGCCCGGGACTAGCGGGGGGGCCCTCCTACAATGAGCAGTTCTTC.

The chain recombines TRBV5-1 with TRBJ1-2; TRBD1 is a possible D gene (6 bases). V lost 1 base, J lost 3 bases, and 7 bases lay in between. Germline V gene data show CDR1 as SGHRS and CDR2 as YFSETQ. The CDR3 totals 13 residues. The CDR3, as DNA: TGCGCCAGCAGCTTGTGGACAGACTATGGCTACACCTTC. This sequence encodes CASSLWTDYGYTF.

Note on this clone: The junction does not match germline at one end; this may be a read error. The V and J genes are TRBV27 and TRBJ1-1, with a possible D match to TRBD1 (5 bases). The CDR3 has 13 residues. Looked up from germline, CDR1 is MNHEY and CDR2 is SMNVEV (reference sequence). The CDR3 protein is CASSLSLTGEAFF. CDR3 coding DNA: TGTGCCAGCAGTCTATCCCTAACAGGTGAAGCTTTCTTT.

The chain combines TRBV9 with TRBJ1-2; D is unresolved. Between the trimmed V and J ends, which lost 3 bases and 5 bases, there was a span of 20 bases. This CDR3 contains 16 residues. The germline V gene encodes CDR1 SGDLS and CDR2 YYNGEE. The CDR3 coding sequence is TGTGCCAGCAGCGGGGATCTAGAGGGATCCAGATATGGCTACACCTTC. Its translation: CASSGDLEGSRYGYTF.

This chain joins TRBV5-6 and TRBJ2-7; tentatively, D is TRBD2 (5 bases). The CDR3 length is 14 residues. Germline V gene lookup returns CDR1 SGHDT and CDR2 YYEEEE. V lost 4 bases and J lost 4, with 15 bases in between. CDR3 in amino acids: CASSISGVVYEQYF. CDR3 DNA sequence: TGTGCCAGCAGCATCTCCGGGGTTGTGTACGAGCAGTACTTC.

The V and J genes are TRBV9 and TRBJ2-1, with no clear D. CDR1 is SGDLS, CDR2 YYNGEE, per germline. The CDR3 extends over 16 amino acids. V was trimmed by 0 bases and J by 1 base, leaving 11 bases between them. As DNA, the CDR3 is TGTGCCAGCAGCGTAGCGGCGGAAAAATCCTACAATGAGCAGTTCTTC. As protein: CASSVAAEKSYNEQFF.

The rearrangement joins TRBV19 to TRBJ1-5; no definite D call. From germline, CDR1 is LNHDA and CDR2 SQIVND (reference sequence). V shed 6 bases and J shed 3 bases, with 12 bases lying between them. This CDR3 has 14 amino acids. CDR3 residues: CASRRGGYNQPQHF. The CDR3, as DNA: TGTGCCAGTAGGAGAGGCGGCTACAATCAGCCCCAGCATTTT. Drawing the rest from reference TRBV19 and TRBJ1-5, the complete variable domain is DGGITQSPKYLFRKEGQNVTLSCEQNLNHDAMYWYRQDPGQGLRLIYYSQIVNDFQKGDIAEGYSVSREKKESFPLTVTSAQKNPTAFYLCASRRGGYNQPQHFGDGTRLSIL.

This chain links TRBV10-2 with TRBJ2-5; no definite D call. CDR1 and CDR2 (germline): WSHSY, SAAADI. The CDR3 sequence is 12 residues long. Trimming pared 5 bases from V and 10 bases from J, leaving 14 bases between. The CDR3 region is CASSNRTRVQYF. In nucleotides, the CDR3 is TGCGCCAGCAGTAACCGTACTCGCGTCCAGTACTTC.

The gene calls are TRBV11-2 and TRBJ2-7; 9 bases line up with TRBD2. CDR3 length: 15 amino acids. Looked up from germline, CDR1 is SGHAT and CDR2 is FQNNGV. The J segment lost 2 bases and the V segment lost 1 base, leaving 3 bases of the junction unmatched. As DNA, the CDR3 is TGTGCCAGCAGCTTAGGGCTAGCGGGGACCTACGAGCAGTACTTC. Residues: CASSLGLAGTYEQYF. Combining the CDR3 with reference TRBV11-2 and TRBJ2-7 gives the whole variable domain EAGVAQSPRYKIIEKRQSVAFWCNPISGHATLYWYQQILGQGPKLLIQFQNNGVVDDSQLPKDRFSAERLKGVDSTLKIQPAKLEDSAVYLCASSLGLAGTYEQYFGPGTRLTVT.

This clone came up a few times. V and J are TRBV29-1 and TRBJ2-5; D is possibly TRBD1 or TRBD2 (5 bases each). The CDR3 spans 13 residues. CDR1 and CDR2 (germline): SQVTM, ANQGSEA. The V and J ends lost 4 bases and 7 bases respectively, with 16 bases between them. The CDR3 DNA reads as TGCAGCGTTGGGGACGGAGAAGATGGGACCCAGTACTTC. Its translation is CSVGDGEDGTQYF. The whole variable domain, remainder taken from reference TRBV29-1 and TRBJ2-5, is SAVISQKPSRDICQRGTSLTIQCQVDSQVTMMFWYRQQPGQSLTLIATANQGSEATYESGFVIDKFPISRPNLTFSTLTVSNMSPEDSSIYLCSVGDGEDGTQYFGPGTRLLVL.

This rearrangement joins TRBV13 to TRBJ2-3; 7 bases are shared with TRBD2. CDR3 length equals 15 residues. The V gene's germline CDR1 is PRHDT and CDR2 FYEKMQ (reference sequence). The trim removed 5 bases at V and 2 bases at J, leaving 7 bases unmatched. In DNA, the CDR3 is TGTGCCAGCAGCCCCCTGACTAGCCCCACAGATACGCAGTATTTT. It yields the protein CASSPLTSPTDTQYF.